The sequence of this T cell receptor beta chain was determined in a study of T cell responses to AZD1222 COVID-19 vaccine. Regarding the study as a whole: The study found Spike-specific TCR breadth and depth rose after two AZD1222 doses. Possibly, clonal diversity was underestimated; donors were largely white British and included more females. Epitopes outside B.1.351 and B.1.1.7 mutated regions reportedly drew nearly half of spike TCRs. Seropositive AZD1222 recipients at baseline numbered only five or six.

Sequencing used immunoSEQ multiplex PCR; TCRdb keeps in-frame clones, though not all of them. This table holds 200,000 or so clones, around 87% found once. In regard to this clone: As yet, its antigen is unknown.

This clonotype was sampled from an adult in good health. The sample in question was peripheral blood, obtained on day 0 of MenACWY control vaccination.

CDR3 region: CASSPGGGGGYTF. CDR3 coding DNA: TGTGCCAGCAGTCCCGGCGGAGGGGGCGGCTACACCTTC. This chain links TRBV7-9 with TRBJ1-2; TRBD1 matches at 7 bases. With V trimmed by 6 bases and J by 8 bases, 9 bases remained unmatched. Per germline, CDR1 SEHNR and CDR2 FQNEAQ (reference sequence). The CDR3 totals 13 residues.